The TCR beta chain under discussion was sequenced for a study of T cell repertoires in cytomegalovirus infection. The wider study: In public TCR beta signatures, there were indications of both CMV infection and matching HLA type.

The CDR3 covers 13 residues. V was pared by 4 bases and J by 9 bases, with 14 bases between. Germline assignment: CDR1 SGHDT and CDR2 YYEEEE. A note on this clonotype: Its target is unknown.

Regarding the study as a whole: Individuals carrying CMV plus the relevant HLA were identified by cumulative frequency of public TCR beta families. The ex vivo response was dominated by HLA-C-restricted CMV-specific TCR beta clonotypes.

TCRdb analysed the reads with MiXCR anew, one entry per CDR3 protein. Among a few hundred thousand distinct CDR3 sequences listed, over 15% were seen once. The source is a human donor in good health (CMV status not recorded). Some clones in this sample may be carry-over from other donors' samples. The chain joins TRBV5-6 to TRBJ2-1; no definite D call. Sequenced input: CD8+ T cells from PBMCs. CDR3 region: CASSKGGWGEQFF. DNA of the CDR3: TGTGCCAGCAGCAAAGGCGGCTGGGGTGAGCAGTTCTTC. The entire variable domain, with the rest obtained from reference TRBV5-6 and TRBJ2-1, is as follows: DAGVTQSPTHLIKTRGQQVTLRCSPKSGHDTVSWYQQALGQGPQFIFQYYEEEERQRGNFPDRFSGHQFPNYSSELNVNALLLGDSALYLCASSKGGWGEQFFGPGTRLTVL.